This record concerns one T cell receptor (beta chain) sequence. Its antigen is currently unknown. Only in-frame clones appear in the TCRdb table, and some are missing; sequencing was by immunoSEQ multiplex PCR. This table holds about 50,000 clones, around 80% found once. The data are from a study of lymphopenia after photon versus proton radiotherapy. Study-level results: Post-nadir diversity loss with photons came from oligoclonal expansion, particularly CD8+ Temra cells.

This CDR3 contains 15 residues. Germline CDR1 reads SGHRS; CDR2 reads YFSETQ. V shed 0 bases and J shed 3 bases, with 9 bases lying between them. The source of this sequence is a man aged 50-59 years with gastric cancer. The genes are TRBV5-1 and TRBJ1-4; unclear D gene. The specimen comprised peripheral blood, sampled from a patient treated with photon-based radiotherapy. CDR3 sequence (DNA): TGCGCCAGCAGCTTGGCCGCGACATCTAATGAAAAACTGTTTTTT. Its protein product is CASSLAATSNEKLFF.